Listed below are T cell receptor beta chains from one sample, sequenced in a study of T cell responses to AZD1222 COVID-19 vaccine. Clones were sequenced by immunoSEQ multiplex PCR, and TCRdb holds only the in-frame ones, with some missing. The top ten clones hold 1.5% to 2% of a sample with around 140,000 clones, more than 85% of them seen once. The specimen was peripheral blood, collected 28 days after the second AZD1222 dose. The receptors come from an adult who received the AZD1222 COVID-19 vaccine. CDR3s include the opening cysteine and the closing phenylalanine or tryptophan. D genes are given only for firm matches. For some rows the clone size is stated as once, few or many, or as a class when expanded; others skip it.

v_gene: TRBV18
abundance: .
j_gene: TRBJ1-4
d_gene: .
CDR3nt: TGTGCCAGCTCACCCTCGAGGGCCGATAATGAAAAACTGTTTTTT
CDR3aa: CASSPSRADNEKLFF

v_gene: TRBV18
abundance: .
j_gene: TRBJ1-4
d_gene: .
CDR3nt: TGTGCCAGCTCACCACCCGGGGGGCCTAATGAAAAACTGTTTTTT
CDR3aa: CASSPPGGPNEKLFF

v_gene: TRBV18
abundance: .
j_gene: TRBJ1-1
d_gene: .
CDR3nt: TGTGCCAGCTCACTAACCCAGCAGGTTGAAGCTTTCTTT
CDR3aa: CASSLTQQVEAFF

v_gene: TRBV6-5
abundance: .
j_gene: TRBJ1-3
d_gene: .
CDR3nt: TGTGCCAGCAGCCCCTCGGCGAGGGGGGGAAACACCATATATTTT
CDR3aa: CASSPSARGGNTIYF

v_gene: TRBV6-4
abundance: .
j_gene: TRBJ2-1
d_gene: TRBD2
CDR3nt: TGTGCCAGCAGTGACAGGCGGGAGGGCCAAAATGAGCAGTTCTTC
CDR3aa: CASSDRREGQNEQFF

v_gene: TRBV6-5
abundance: .
j_gene: TRBJ1-2
d_gene: .
CDR3nt: TGTGCCAGCTCCTTCTCCCCAGGGGCTGATGGCTACACCTTC
CDR3aa: CASSFSPGADGYTF

v_gene: TRBV7-9
abundance: few
j_gene: TRBJ1-2
d_gene: TRBD1
CDR3nt: TGTGCCAGCAGCACGGACAGGCGCCGGGACTATGGCTACACCTTC
CDR3aa: CASSTDRRRDYGYTF

v_gene: TRBV6-5
abundance: .
j_gene: TRBJ1-1
d_gene: .
CDR3nt: TGTGCCAGCAGTTACCAATACCCGGGCGCAGCTTTCTTT
CDR3aa: CASSYQYPGAAFF

v_gene: TRBV30
abundance: .
j_gene: TRBJ1-4
d_gene: TRBD1
CDR3nt: TGTGCCTGGAGCCGGGACAGGCGTAATGAAAAACTGTTTTTT
CDR3aa: CAWSRDRRNEKLFF

v_gene: TRBV7-3
abundance: .
j_gene: TRBJ1-2
d_gene: .
CDR3nt: TGTGCCAGCAGCTTAAACAAAAACTATGGCTACACCTTC
CDR3aa: CASSLNKNYGYTF

v_gene: TRBV29-1
abundance: few
j_gene: TRBJ1-2
d_gene: .
CDR3nt: TGCAGCGTCGAAGGCGGAGCGATGGGCTACACCTTC
CDR3aa: CSVEGGAMGYTF

v_gene: TRBV5-6
abundance: .
j_gene: TRBJ1-4
d_gene: .
CDR3nt: TGTGCCAGCAGCTTGGGGGGAACGACGTTTGGAAAACTGTTTTTT
CDR3aa: CASSLGGTTFGKLFF

v_gene: TRBV7-6
abundance: .
j_gene: TRBJ1-2
d_gene: .
CDR3nt: TGTGCCAGCAGCCCCGCAATAGCTAACTATGGCTACACCTTC
CDR3aa: CASSPAIANYGYTF

v_gene: TRBV7-2
abundance: .
j_gene: TRBJ2-1
d_gene: TRBD2
CDR3nt: TGTGCCAGCAGCTTAACTAGCGGCGTTGACAATGAGCAGTTCTTC
CDR3aa: CASSLTSGVDNEQFF

v_gene: TRBV24-1
abundance: .
j_gene: TRBJ2-3
d_gene: .
CDR3nt: TGTGCCACCAGTGACCCCCCAGCGGATACGCAGTATTTT
CDR3aa: CATSDPPADTQYF

v_gene: TRBV13
abundance: .
j_gene: TRBJ1-6
d_gene: .
CDR3nt: TGTGCCAGCAGCTTAAGCCCAAGACCACCCCTCCACTTT
CDR3aa: CASSLSPRPPLHF

v_gene: TRBV6-1
abundance: .
j_gene: TRBJ1-1
d_gene: .
CDR3nt: TGTGCCAGCAGTGATCAGGGCACGAACACTGAAGCTTTCTTT
CDR3aa: CASSDQGTNTEAFF

v_gene: TRBV9
abundance: once
j_gene: TRBJ1-6
d_gene: .
CDR3nt: TGTGCCAGCAGCACCGACAGTAGCTCCTATAATTCACCCCTCCACTTT
CDR3aa: CASSTDSSSYNSPLHF

v_gene: TRBV6-5
abundance: .
j_gene: TRBJ2-2
d_gene: .
CDR3nt: TGTGCCAGCACCCCGGGGGCCACGGACACCGGGGAGCTGTTTTTT
CDR3aa: CASTPGATDTGELFF

v_gene: TRBV6-5
abundance: .
j_gene: TRBJ1-4
d_gene: .
CDR3nt: TGTGCCAGCAGCCAGGTCCCGTACCCTAATGAAAAACTGTTTTTT
CDR3aa: CASSQVPYPNEKLFF

v_gene: TRBV10-3
abundance: .
j_gene: TRBJ1-5
d_gene: TRBD1
CDR3nt: TGTGCCATCAGTGAGAACCCCGGACAGGGTAGCAATCAGCCCCAGCATTTT
CDR3aa: CAISENPGQGSNQPQHF

v_gene: TRBV30
abundance: .
j_gene: TRBJ2-7
d_gene: .
CDR3nt: TGTGCCTGGAGTCGTAGGGTGGGCGAGCAGTACTTC
CDR3aa: CAWSRRVGEQYF

v_gene: TRBV28
abundance: .
j_gene: TRBJ2-1
d_gene: TRBD1
CDR3nt: TGTGCCAGCAGTCAAATACGCAGGGGGCTACATGAGCAGTTCTTC
CDR3aa: CASSQIRRGLHEQFF

v_gene: TRBV19
abundance: .
j_gene: TRBJ2-1
d_gene: TRBD2
CDR3nt: TGTGCCAGTAGTATCTCCAGAGGAGGACTAGAAAATGAGCAGTTCTTC
CDR3aa: CASSISRGGLENEQFF

v_gene: TRBV29-1
abundance: .
j_gene: TRBJ2-1
d_gene: .
CDR3nt: TGCAGCGTTGAGCGTAGGCAGGCAAATGAGCAGTTCTTC
CDR3aa: CSVERRQANEQFF

v_gene: TRBV6-6
abundance: few
j_gene: TRBJ1-2
d_gene: .
CDR3nt: TGTGCCAGCAGTTCGGGCCTACCCGGCTACACCTTC
CDR3aa: CASSSGLPGYTF

v_gene: TRBV30
abundance: .
j_gene: TRBJ2-3
d_gene: .
CDR3nt: TGTGCCTGGAGTAAAGGCGCTTCGTCCACAGATACGCAGTATTTT
CDR3aa: CAWSKGASSTDTQYF

v_gene: TRBV19
abundance: few
j_gene: TRBJ1-5
d_gene: .
CDR3nt: TGTGCCAGTAGTATTCGGGTCGGCAATCAGCCCCAGCATTTT
CDR3aa: CASSIRVGNQPQHF

v_gene: TRBV5-4
abundance: once
j_gene: TRBJ1-2
d_gene: TRBD1
CDR3nt: TGTGCCAGCAGCTTTGGGGACAGGGATCATGGCTACACCTTC
CDR3aa: CASSFGDRDHGYTF

v_gene: TRBV11-3
abundance: .
j_gene: TRBJ2-4
d_gene: .
CDR3nt: TGTGCCAGCAGCCGCCCGGGACTGGAGAAAAACATTCAGTACTTC
CDR3aa: CASSRPGLEKNIQYF

v_gene: TRBV11-2
abundance: .
j_gene: TRBJ2-2
d_gene: .
CDR3nt: TGTGCCAGCAGCTTAGACAGGGTCGGGACCGGGGAGCTGTTTTTT
CDR3aa: CASSLDRVGTGELFF

v_gene: TRBV5-1
abundance: once
j_gene: TRBJ1-2
d_gene: TRBD1
CDR3nt: TGCGCCAGCAGCTCCCCGACAGGGATCCATCCCCCCTATGGCTACACCTTC
CDR3aa: CASSSPTGIHPPYGYTF

v_gene: TRBV10-3
abundance: .
j_gene: TRBJ1-1
d_gene: .
CDR3nt: TGTGCCATCAGATACCGGGAAGAGACTGAAGCTTTCTTT
CDR3aa: CAIRYREETEAFF

v_gene: TRBV14
abundance: .
j_gene: TRBJ1-2
d_gene: TRBD1
CDR3nt: TGTGCCAGCAGCCAAGATGGGACAGACTATGGCTACACCTTC
CDR3aa: CASSQDGTDYGYTF